This TCR beta chain was observed in a study of Ad26.COV2.S vaccination and SARS-CoV-2 variants (dated by TCRdb to about 2021). Regarding the study in general: TCRbeta repertoire sequencing was used to assess the specificity and breadth of SARS-CoV-2-reactive T cell receptors after Ad26.COV2.S vaccination. A total of around 32 samples were included in the TCR-sequenced set, comprising some 20 Ad26.COV2.S vaccine recipients, 5 placebo recipients and 8 SARS-CoV-2 convalescent individuals.

According to the germline V gene (reference sequence), CDR1 reads LNHDA and CDR2 reads SQIVND. Trimming at the junction amounts to 2 bases on V and 9 bases on J, and the germline ends lie 11 bases apart. The cysteine opens and the phenylalanine closes a CDR3 of 13 amino acids. The read is trimmed to its CDR3 DNA, 39 bases read in frame from base 1. The immunoSEQ Assay was used to sequence TCRbeta CDR3 regions. After extraction, genomic DNA underwent amplification by bias-controlled multiplex PCR, followed by high-throughput sequencing. In the source study's methods: To quantify the absolute abundance of every unique TCRbeta CDR3 region, sequences were collapsed and filtered. T cell fraction was estimated by normalization of TCRbeta template counts to usable DNA, with usable DNA being measured through amplification of reference genes present in all nucleated cells. Repertoire TCRs were annotated as SARS-CoV-2-specific when V gene, CDR3 amino acid sequence and J gene were exactly matched to a known reactive TCR set. The reference SARS-CoV-2 TCR set was obtained from MIRA and was filtered for enrichment in COVID-19-positive ImmuneCODE repertoires, whereby public or cross-reactive TCRs were removed. Drawing on the MIRA antigens, annotated TCRs were analysed further at the level of specific ORF or position within ORF. Breadth was defined as annotated unique rearrangements over total unique productive rearrangements; depth was the summed frequency of those rearrangements. Two-sided Wilcoxon rank-sum tests were used to compare TCR breadth between groups. This immuneACCESS table, as held by TCRdb, lists in-frame sequences with V and J called but not all clones. Of the missing ones, under half trace to an unresolved V gene in checked studies; the others have no known cause. V and J calls and clone size come straight from that table; D and trimming were deduced from the DNA. The sample yields around 350,000 clones; about 91% were counted once. 3% to 5% of the sample belongs to the ten largest clones.

Taken with the paper, the label for time point translates to: individuals recovered from natural SARS-CoV-2 infection. In the case of this clone: Its target antigen remains unknown. No base quality information exists; no much larger clone differs at one position.

What the work shows at the level of the full study, not this receptor alone: Compared with placebo recipients, Ad26.COV2.S recipients showed higher spike-specific TCR breadth (P = 0.0014). After vaccination, spike-specific CD8+ and CD4+ T cell responses were reported to show substantial breadth. According to the authors, total T cell responses may have been underestimated by the TCR breadth and depth analyses. Vaccine and placebo recipients had comparable non-spike TCR breadth, which fits with the vaccine containing only spike.

The origin of this receptor is a human donor who had recovered from COVID-19. The sample in question was peripheral blood, obtained after recovery from COVID-19. The chain couples TRBV19 to TRBJ2-1; the D segment cannot be called with confidence. The DNA is as follows: TGTGCCAGTAGTATAATCTCCGTAGGTGAGCAGTTCTTC. Its protein is CASSIISVGEQFF.